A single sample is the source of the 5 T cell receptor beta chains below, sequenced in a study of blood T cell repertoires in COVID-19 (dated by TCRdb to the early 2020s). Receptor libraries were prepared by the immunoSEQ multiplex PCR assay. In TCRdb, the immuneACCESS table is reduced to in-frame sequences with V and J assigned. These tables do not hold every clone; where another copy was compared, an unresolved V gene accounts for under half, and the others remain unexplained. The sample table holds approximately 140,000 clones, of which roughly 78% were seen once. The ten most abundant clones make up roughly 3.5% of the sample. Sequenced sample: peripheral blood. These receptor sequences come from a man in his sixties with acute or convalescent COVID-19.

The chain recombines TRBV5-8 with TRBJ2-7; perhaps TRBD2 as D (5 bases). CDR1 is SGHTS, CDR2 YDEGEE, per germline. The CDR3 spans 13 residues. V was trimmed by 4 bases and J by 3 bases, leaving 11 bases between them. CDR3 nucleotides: TGTGCCAGCAGCGGGAGACGGGGCTACGAGCAGTACTTC. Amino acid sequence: CASSGRRGYEQYF.

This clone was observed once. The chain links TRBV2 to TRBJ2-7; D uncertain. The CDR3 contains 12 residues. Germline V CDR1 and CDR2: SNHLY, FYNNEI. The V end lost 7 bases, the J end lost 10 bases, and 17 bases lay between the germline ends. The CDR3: CASTKQTPQQYF. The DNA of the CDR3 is TGTGCCAGCACCAAGCAAACTCCGCAACAGTACTTC.

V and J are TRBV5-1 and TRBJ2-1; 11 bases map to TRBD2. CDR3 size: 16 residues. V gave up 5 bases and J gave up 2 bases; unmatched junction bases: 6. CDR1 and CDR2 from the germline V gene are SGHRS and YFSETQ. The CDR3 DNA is TGCGCCAGCAGATCGGGACTAGCGGACCCCTACAATGAGCAGTTCTTC. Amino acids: CASRSGLADPYNEQFF.

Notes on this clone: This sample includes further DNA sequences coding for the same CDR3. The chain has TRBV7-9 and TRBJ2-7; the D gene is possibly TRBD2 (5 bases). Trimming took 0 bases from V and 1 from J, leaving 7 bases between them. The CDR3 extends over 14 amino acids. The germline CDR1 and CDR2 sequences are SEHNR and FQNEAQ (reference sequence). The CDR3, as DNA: TGTGCCAGCAGCTTAGCGGGGAGTTCCTACGAGCAGTACTTC. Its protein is CASSLAGSSYEQYF.

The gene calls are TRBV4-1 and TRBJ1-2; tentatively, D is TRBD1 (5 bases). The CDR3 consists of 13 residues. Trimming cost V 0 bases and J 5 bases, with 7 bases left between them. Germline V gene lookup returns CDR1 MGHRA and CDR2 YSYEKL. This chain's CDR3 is CASSQEGGYGYTF. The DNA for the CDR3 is TGCGCCAGCAGCCAAGAGGGGGGATATGGCTACACCTTC.